The 28 T cell receptor beta chains below all came from one sample that was sequenced in a study of T-cell reconstitution after alpha-beta-depleted transplantation in children. A TCRbeta library incorporating unique molecular identifiers was prepared. Using its own MiXCR run on the PCR reads, TCRdb lists one record per CDR3 protein. The data contain about 980,000 distinct CDR3 sequences, roughly 29% of them singletons. This specimen consisted of PBMCs, mostly from graft donor cells, obtained 360 days after TCRalphabeta/CD19-depleted stem cell transplant. These receptors came from a boy younger than two who had a stem cell transplant for SCID, so the T cells may come from the graft donor.

The chain combines TRBV12-3 or TRBV12-4 with TRBJ1-3, with no clear D. The V end was cut by 3 bases, the J end by 3 bases, with 12 bases between. CDR3 size: 15 residues. CDR3 sequence: CASSFSSPLGNTIYF. CDR3 bases: TGTGCCAGCAGTTTTTCGTCCCCACTTGGAAACACCATATATTTT.

The rearrangement joins TRBV7-9 to TRBJ2-2; 10 nucleotides agree with TRBD2. Germline V gene lookup returns CDR1 SEHNR and CDR2 FQNEAQ (reference sequence). After removal of 5 bases from V and 8 bases from J, the junction contained 8 bases not matched to a gene. The CDR3 spans 15 residues. Here the CDR3 reads CASSRVVAGGGELFF. The CDR3 coding sequence is TGTGCCAGCAGCCGCGTGGTAGCGGGAGGTGGGGAGCTGTTTTTT. The full variable domain, completed using reference TRBV7-9 and TRBJ2-2, is DTGVSQNPRHKITKRGQNVTFRCDPISEHNRLYWYRQTLGQGPEFLTYFQNEAQLEKSRLLSDRFSAERPKGSFSTLEIQRTEQGDSAMYLCASSRVVAGGGELFFGEGSRLTVL.

This clonotype has only a few counts. The chain has TRBV20-1 and TRBJ2-5; 10 bases fit TRBD1. V gave up 6 bases and J gave up 5 bases; unmatched junction bases: 6. The CDR3 runs to 13 residues. Germline loops: CDR1 DFQATT, CDR2 SNEGSKA (reference sequence). CDR3 sequence reads: CSADRGQGETQYF. Written as DNA, the CDR3 is TGCAGTGCAGACAGGGGGCAAGGGGAGACCCAGTACTTC.

This clonotype has only a few counts. V is TRBV12-3 or TRBV12-4 and J is TRBJ2-1, with TRBD2 matching 9 bases. This CDR3 is built from 15 residues. J lost 8 bases, V lost 5 bases, and 10 bases had no gene match. CDR3 residues: CASSKGAGGGDEQFF. CDR3 in DNA: TGTGCCAGCAGTAAGGGAGCGGGGGGCGGCGATGAGCAGTTCTTC.

The gene calls are TRBV7-2 and TRBJ1-3; D remains ambiguous. CDR3 length: 15 residues. Germline V gives CDR1 SGHTA, CDR2 FQGNSA. The ends were cut back, 5 bases at V and 2 bases at J, with 13 bases in the middle. The DNA of the CDR3 is TGTGCCAGCAGCGCGATGGACTTTCCTGGAAACACCATATATTTT. This codes for CASSAMDFPGNTIYF. The full variable domain, its missing parts supplied by reference TRBV7-2 and TRBJ1-3, is GAGVSQSPSNKVTEKGKDVELRCDPISGHTALYWYRQSLGQGLEFLIYFQGNSAPDKSGLPSDRFSAERTGGSVSTLTIQRTQQEDSAVYLCASSAMDFPGNTIYFGEGSWLTVV.

V usage is TRBV7-3 and J usage is TRBJ2-1; 9 positions match TRBD1. The V gene's germline CDR1 is SGHTA and CDR2 FQGTGA. Trimming took 5 bases from V and 10 from J; bases not matched to a gene: 9. This CDR3 has 14 residues. CDR3 region: CASSPSGQGNEQFF. DNA for the CDR3: TGTGCCAGCAGCCCCTCGGGACAGGGAAACGAGCAGTTCTTC.

This clonotype was seen only a few times. The chain joins TRBV10-3 to TRBJ2-5; 8 nucleotides align to TRBD2. Per the germline V gene, CDR1 is ENHRY and CDR2 is SYGVKD. This CDR3 has 14 residues. After removal of 11 bases from V and 4 bases from J, the junction contained 12 bases not matched to a gene. DNA of the CDR3: TGTGCCGTTGGGAGCGGGAGATTCGGAGAGACCCAGTACTTC. It specifies CAVGSGRFGETQYF.

The rearrangement joins TRBV7-9 to TRBJ1-1; 7 nucleotides agree with TRBD1. J lost 1 base, V lost 2 bases, and 10 bases had no gene match. The CDR3 totals 17 residues. Germline V lookup: CDR1 SEHNR, CDR2 FQNEAQ (reference sequence). This CDR3 is CASSLPTQGKRNTEAFF. In nucleotides, the CDR3 is TGTGCCAGCAGCTTACCCACACAGGGGAAGAGGAACACTGAAGCTTTCTTT.

This clonotype was seen a handful of times. The chain links TRBV29-1 to TRBJ1-1, with TRBD1 as a possible D gene (6 bases). The CDR3 has 16 amino acids. V lost 0 bases and J lost 1, with 15 bases in between. CDR1 is SQVTM and CDR2 is ANQGSEA in the germline V gene. CDR3 residues: CSVEDVEGEPNTEAFF. CDR3 DNA sequence: TGCAGCGTTGAAGATGTGGAGGGGGAGCCGAACACTGAAGCTTTCTTT.

The V call is TRBV14, the J call TRBJ2-1; 9 nucleotides agree with TRBD1. The CDR3 has 18 residues. J was trimmed by 7 bases and V by 1 base; bases with no gene match: 14. CDR1 and CDR2 from the germline V gene are SGHDN and FVKESK. DNA of the CDR3: TGTGCCAGCAGCCAAGGAACCCCCGGGACAGGGAGAAGGAATGAGCAGTTCTTC. This gives the protein CASSQGTPGTGRRNEQFF.

This clonotype was seen repeatedly, ten times or more. The rearrangement joins TRBV20-1 to TRBJ1-2, with 7 bases identical to TRBD1. V trimming: 6 bases; J trimming: 1 base; junction bases outside the gene matches: 11. Germline assignment: CDR1 DFQATT and CDR2 SNEGSKA (reference sequence). This CDR3 region has 15 residues. CDR3 bases: TGCAGTGCCGAAGACAGGGCCACCTTTAACTATGGCTACACCTTC. As protein: CSAEDRATFNYGYTF.

In its sample, this clonotype was seen a few times. The chain uses TRBV20-1 and TRBJ2-5, with 11 bases fitting TRBD1. Germline V CDR1 and CDR2: DFQATT, SNEGSKA (reference sequence). Trimming at V came to 2 bases and at J to 4 bases, leaving 3 bases not matched to a gene. There are 14 residues in the CDR3. The CDR3 DNA reads TGCAGTGCTAGACCCGGGACAGGGGGAGAGACCCAGTACTTC. Translation: CSARPGTGGETQYF.

The chain's CDR3 is CASSRAGTGNTEAFF. The CDR3 nucleotides read TGTGCCAGCAGTCGAGCCGGGACAGGGAACACTGAAGCTTTCTTT. The chain joins TRBV6-2 or TRBV6-3 to TRBJ1-1; 8 bases fit TRBD1. The CDR3 is 15 amino acids. Trimming took 5 bases from V and 1 from J; bases not matched to a gene: 6. CDR1 is MNHEY and CDR2 is SVGEGT in the germline V gene.

This clonotype came up a few times. The chain has TRBV10-3 and TRBJ2-7; TRBD1 aligns across 7 bases. From germline, CDR1 is ENHRY and CDR2 SYGVKD. V was pared by 5 bases and J by 7 bases, with 11 bases of the junction left unmatched. CDR3 length equals 14 residues. CDR3 in amino acids: CAISNPGQLWEQYF. The CDR3 coding sequence is TGTGCCATCAGTAACCCGGGACAGCTTTGGGAGCAGTACTTC.

This clonotype was seen a handful of times. CDR3 sequence reads: CASSYSRGRNEQFF. CDR3 coding DNA: TGTGCCAGCAGTTACTCTCGGGGGCGCAATGAGCAGTTCTTC. This chain joins TRBV6-5 and TRBJ2-1; D possibly matches TRBD1 or TRBD2 (6 bases each). The germline V and J ends were trimmed by 0 bases and 6 bases, with 9 bases remaining between them. The length of the CDR3 is 14 residues. Germline CDR1 and CDR2: MNHEY and SVGAGI.

This clonotype came up many times. The chain links TRBV28 to TRBJ2-1; 8 bases agree with TRBD1. V shed 6 bases, J shed 5 bases, and the junction held 6 bases outside the gene matches. The CDR3 has 14 amino acids. The germline V gene encodes CDR1 MDHEN and CDR2 SYDVKM. CDR3 protein: CASSWRTGNNEQFF. The CDR3 nucleotides are TGTGCCAGCAGCTGGCGGACAGGGAACAATGAGCAGTTCTTC.

The V call is TRBV3-1, the J call TRBJ2-7, with D perhaps TRBD2 (6 bases). CDR1 LGHDT and CDR2 YNNKEL come from the germline V gene (reference sequence). The CDR3 loop spans 15 amino acids. With 3 bases removed from V and 5 bases from J, the gap between germline ends came to 17 bases. This chain's CDR3 is CASSHARGRSNEQYF. Written as DNA, the CDR3 is TGTGCCAGCAGCCATGCGCGGGGAAGATCCAACGAGCAGTACTTC.

The sample holds a few counts of this clonotype. The chain has TRBV5-1 and TRBJ1-1; unclear D gene. The length of the CDR3 is 12 residues. V lost 0 bases to trimming and J lost 11 bases, with 11 bases between them. Germline CDR1 reads SGHRS; CDR2 reads YFSETQ. The CDR3 coding sequence is TGCGCCAGCAGCTTGGCCGTGGGGTCGGCTTTCTTT. It codes for CASSLAVGSAFF.

The chain recombines TRBV7-9 with TRBJ2-1, with D possibly TRBD1 on 5 matching bases. The V gene's germline CDR1 is SEHNR and CDR2 FQNEAQ (reference sequence). The germline V and J ends were trimmed by 5 bases and 6 bases, with 11 bases remaining between them. The CDR3 runs to 13 residues. The CDR3 region has the DNA TGTGCCAGCAGCCCCCTGGGGCCCAATGAGCAGTTCTTC. Translated: CASSPLGPNEQFF.

The chain employs TRBV7-2 and TRBJ2-7; TRBD2 matches 10 bases. V trimming: 5 bases; J trimming: 3 bases; junction bases outside the gene matches: 10. CDR3 length: 16 amino acids. Germline loops: CDR1 SGHTA, CDR2 FQGNSA. CDR3 amino acids: CASSRGGLAGVYEQYF. The CDR3 nucleotides read TGTGCCAGCAGCCGCGGGGGGCTAGCGGGGGTCTACGAGCAGTACTTC.

The chain is built from TRBV20-1 and TRBJ2-3; unclear D gene. The germline V gene encodes CDR1 DFQATT and CDR2 SNEGSKA (reference sequence). The CDR3 covers 14 residues. V shed 6 bases and J shed 2 bases, with 15 bases lying between them. CDR3 nucleotide sequence: TGCAGTGCAGGTACAGCATACCCCACAGATACGCAGTATTTT. It yields the protein CSAGTAYPTDTQYF.

The DNA of the CDR3 is TGCAGTGCCGGGCGGGGGACTAGCGGCTACAATGAGCAGTTCTTC. Translation: CSAGRGTSGYNEQFF. This chain links TRBV20-1 with TRBJ2-1, with 11 bases identical to TRBD2. The V segment lost 6 bases and the J segment 3 bases; nucleotides outside the gene matches: 7. The germline V gene encodes CDR1 DFQATT and CDR2 SNEGSKA (reference sequence). The length of the CDR3 is 15 residues.

The J gene is TRBJ2-7, the V gene TRBV27; D remains ambiguous. The V gene's germline CDR1 is MNHEY and CDR2 SMNVEV (reference sequence). Trimming stripped 2 bases from V and 0 bases from J, with 14 bases between. The CDR3 contains 16 residues. The CDR3 here is CASSLPLVGISYEQYF. The CDR3 DNA sequence: TGTGCCAGCAGTTTACCCTTGGTAGGAATCTCCTACGAGCAGTACTTC.

The sample holds a few counts of this clonotype. This rearrangement joins TRBV4-1 to TRBJ2-7; D remains unclear. Germline-derived CDR1 and CDR2 are MGHRA and YSYEKL. The germline V and J ends were trimmed by 4 bases and 0 bases, with 10 bases remaining between them. This CDR3 is built from 14 residues. In DNA, the CDR3 is TGCGCCAGCAGCCCCGGACCGCTCTCCTACGAGCAGTACTTC. It codes for CASSPGPLSYEQYF.

The chain uses TRBV29-1 and TRBJ2-1; no clear D gene. Trimming stripped 7 bases from V and 1 base from J, with 8 bases between. Looked up from germline, CDR1 is SQVTM and CDR2 is ANQGSEA. The CDR3 totals 12 residues. The CDR3 is CSAGSSYNEQFF. The CDR3, as DNA: TGCAGCGCCGGTTCTTCCTACAATGAGCAGTTCTTC.

The chain carries TRBV7-6 and TRBJ1-6; TRBD1 aligns across 8 bases. Germline loops: CDR1 SGHVS, CDR2 FNYEAQ. J lost 7 bases, V lost 5 bases, and 10 bases had no gene match. The CDR3 has 16 residues. CDR3 in DNA: TGTGCCAGCAGCACCGATAGACAGGGGAGGAATTCACCCCTCCACTTT. This codes for CASSTDRQGRNSPLHF.

This clonotype has only a few counts. This rearrangement joins TRBV3-1 to TRBJ2-3, with D perhaps matching TRBD2 (6 bases). Germline V CDR1 and CDR2: LGHDT, YNNKEL (reference sequence). The CDR3 covers 15 residues. Deletions cut 3 bases from V and 2 bases from J, with 12 bases between. CDR3 coding DNA: TGTGCCAGCAGCCAGGGCGGGGCCCCCACAGATACGCAGTATTTT. Protein product: CASSQGGAPTDTQYF.

The V call is TRBV12-3 or TRBV12-4, the J call TRBJ1-4; D remains unclear. The CDR3 runs 14 residues. Trimming took 4 bases from V and 2 from J, leaving 8 bases between them. The CDR3 loop reads CASSSELTNEKLFF. DNA of the CDR3: TGTGCCAGCAGTTCGGAGCTTACTAATGAAAAACTGTTTTTT.